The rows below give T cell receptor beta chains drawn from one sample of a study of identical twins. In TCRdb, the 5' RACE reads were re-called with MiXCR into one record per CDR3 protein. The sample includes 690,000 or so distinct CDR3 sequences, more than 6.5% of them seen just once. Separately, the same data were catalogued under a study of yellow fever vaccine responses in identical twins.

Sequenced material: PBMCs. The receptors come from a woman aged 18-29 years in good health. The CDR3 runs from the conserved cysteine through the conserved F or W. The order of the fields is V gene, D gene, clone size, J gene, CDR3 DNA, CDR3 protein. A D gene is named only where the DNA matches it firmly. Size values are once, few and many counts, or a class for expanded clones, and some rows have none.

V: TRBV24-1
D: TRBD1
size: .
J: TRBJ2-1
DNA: TGTGCCACCAGTGACATTGCACAGGGGTGGAGTAATGAGCAGTTCTTC
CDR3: CATSDIAQGWSNEQFF

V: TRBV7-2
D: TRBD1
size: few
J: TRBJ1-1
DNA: TGTGCCAGCAGCCGAACAGGGACAGTAGCTGGCACTGAAGCTTTCTTT
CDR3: CASSRTGTVAGTEAFF

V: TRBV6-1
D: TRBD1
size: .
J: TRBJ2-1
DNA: TGTGCCAGCAGTACCCGCCGGGACAGGGGCTCCAATGAGCAGTTCTTC
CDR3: CASSTRRDRGSNEQFF

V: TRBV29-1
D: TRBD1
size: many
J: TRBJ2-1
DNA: TGCAGCGCCATTGGGACAGCTAGCTCCTACAATGAGCAGTTCTTC
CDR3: CSAIGTASSYNEQFF

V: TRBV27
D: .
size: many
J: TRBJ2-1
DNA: TGTGCCAGCGGGAGGCTGAGCTCCTACAATGAGCAGTTCTTC
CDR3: CASGRLSSYNEQFF

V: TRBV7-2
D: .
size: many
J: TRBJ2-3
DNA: TGTGCCAGCAGCTTATATACGCCCACAGATACGCAGTATTTT
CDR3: CASSLYTPTDTQYF

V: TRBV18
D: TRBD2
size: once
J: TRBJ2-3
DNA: TGTGCCAGCTCACCACCAACTAGCGGATTGGATACGCAGTATTTT
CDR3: CASSPPTSGLDTQYF

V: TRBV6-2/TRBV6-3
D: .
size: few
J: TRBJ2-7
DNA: TGTGCCAGCAGGTACGGACGTGTTAGAAGCTACGAGCAGTACTTC
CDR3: CASRYGRVRSYEQYF

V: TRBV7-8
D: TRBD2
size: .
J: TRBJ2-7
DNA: TGTGCCAGCAGCCAGACTAGCGGGGGGGCCGAGCAGTACTTC
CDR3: CASSQTSGGAEQYF

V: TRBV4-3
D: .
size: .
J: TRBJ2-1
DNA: TGCGCCAGCAGCCAAGACTACCTACTAACCTACAATGAGCAGTTCTTC
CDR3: CASSQDYLLTYNEQFF